Below, 18 T cell receptor beta chains from the same sample are listed, as sequenced in a study of blood T cells in healthy people across ages. The second PCR ran about 6 to 11 cycles with a sample-barcoded 5' primer and J-beta primers. TCRdb reanalysed the 5' RACE reads using MiXCR and keeps one entry per CDR3 protein. Among some 1.4 million distinct CDR3 sequences, about 43% were seen once, and the ten largest hold 7% to 9.5%. Material: blood. The source is a woman younger than 30 in good health.

Worth noting for this clonotype: At one boundary the junction diverges from the germline segment, which might be a read error. The CDR3 region has the DNA TGTGTCAGCAGCCAAAGTGACTCCGGGACCCAGTACTTC. The encoded protein is CVSSQSDSGTQYF. The J gene is TRBJ2-5, the V gene TRBV4-2; D is uncertain. The CDR3 consists of 13 residues. Germline-derived CDR1 and CDR2 are LGHNA and YNFKEQ.

The V and J genes are TRBV10-3 and TRBJ2-6; D gene uncertain. Germline values: CDR1 ENHRY, CDR2 SYGVKD. V was pared by 11 bases and J by 0 bases, with 20 bases between. This CDR3 comprises 17 residues. The CDR3 DNA reads TGTGCCTCTCATACGGGCAGGAGCATCTCTGGGGCCAACGTCCTGACTTTC. Protein product: CASHTGRSISGANVLTF.

The chain is built from TRBV10-3 and TRBJ2-5, with D uncertain. The better agreement between TRBJ2-7 and the DNA end casts doubt on the J call. Germline CDR1 is ENHRY and CDR2 is SYGVKD. This CDR3 region has 14 residues. CDR3 in DNA: TGTGCCATTTCCCCCCGTTGGGATTTAGCCGAGCAGTACTTC. Protein product: CAISPRWDLAEQYF.

The rearrangement uses TRBV10-3 and TRBJ2-2, with a possible D match to TRBD1 (6 bases). Germline values: CDR1 ENHRY, CDR2 SYGVKD. V lost 4 bases to trimming and J lost 3 bases, with 12 bases between them. The CDR3 has 15 amino acids. DNA for the CDR3: TGTGCCATCAGTGTACCGGGACATTACACCGGGGAGCTGTTTTTT. Protein sequence: CAISVPGHYTGELFF.

CDR3 in amino acids: CASSRDRDGTEAFF. DNA for the CDR3: TGCGCCAGCAGCAGGGACAGGGATGGCACTGAAGCTTTCTTT. This chain joins TRBV5-1 and TRBJ1-1; 9 bases are shared with TRBD1. V shed 4 bases and J 4 bases; nucleotides not matched to a gene: 5. Germline CDR1 SGHRS, CDR2 YFSETQ. The CDR3 spans 14 residues.

V and J are TRBV15 and TRBJ2-3; 11 bases line up with TRBD2. The CDR3 runs to 15 residues. The V gene's germline CDR1 is LNHNV and CDR2 YYDKDF (reference sequence). Losses at the gene ends were 5 bases for V and 5 bases for J; bases not matched to a gene: 6. The CDR3, as DNA: TGTGCCACCAGCCTGACTAGCGGGATAGGAGATACGCAGTATTTT. Protein sequence: CATSLTSGIGDTQYF.

The table lists this clonotype with a few counts. The rearrangement links TRBV20-1 to TRBJ2-7; D may correspond to TRBD1 or TRBD2 (6 bases each). The CDR3 sequence is 16 residues long. V gave up 0 bases and J gave up 1 base, with 16 bases separating them. Germline V gene sequence: CDR1 DFQATT, CDR2 SNEGSKA (reference sequence). CDR3 in amino acids: CSARDSRGDWSYEQYF. The CDR3 region has the DNA TGCAGTGCTAGAGATTCGAGGGGGGATTGGTCCTACGAGCAGTACTTC.

This clonotype has a single count. V gene TRBV5-6 combines with J gene TRBJ1-1, with 7 bases aligning to TRBD1. This CDR3 comprises 17 residues. Germline V gene data show CDR1 as SGHDT and CDR2 as YYEEEE. The V gene end was trimmed by 1 base and the J gene end by 0 bases; junction bases not matched to a gene: 9. The CDR3: CASSLTHLTGMNTEAFF. The CDR3 nucleotides read TGTGCCAGCAGCTTGACCCATTTGACAGGGATGAACACTGAAGCTTTCTTT.

This clonotype was seen more than once but under ten times. The V call is TRBV7-2, the J call TRBJ2-1, with TRBD1 identical over 8 bases. Per germline, CDR1 SGHTA and CDR2 FQGNSA. The CDR3 runs to 14 residues. Unmatched junction bases numbered 4, after V lost 4 bases and J lost 5 bases. The CDR3 nucleotides read TGTGCCAGCAGCTCCGGACAGGGAAACAATGAGCAGTTCTTC. This gives the protein CASSSGQGNNEQFF. Drawing the rest from reference TRBV7-2 and TRBJ2-1, the complete variable domain is GAGVSQSPSNKVTEKGKDVELRCDPISGHTALYWYRQSLGQGLEFLIYFQGNSAPDKSGLPSDRFSAERTGGSVSTLTIQRTQQEDSAVYLCASSSGQGNNEQFFGPGTRLTVL.

The table lists this clonotype with a few counts. V and J are TRBV5-5 and TRBJ2-4; 10 positions agree with TRBD1. Near its end, the DNA agrees better with TRBJ2-7, so the J call may be wrong. This CDR3 has 15 amino acids. Germline CDR1 SGHKS, CDR2 YYEKEE (reference sequence). CDR3 sequence reads: CASSLEGQGSHEQYF. The CDR3 coding sequence is TGTGCCAGCAGCTTGGAGGGACAGGGGAGCCACGAGCAGTACTTC.

This clonotype was seen a handful of times. The J gene is TRBJ2-7, the V gene TRBV24-1, with D unclear. Trimming removed 5 bases at V and 7 bases at J, with 14 bases between. CDR1 is KGHDR and CDR2 is SFDVKD in the germline V gene. The CDR3 loop spans 13 amino acids. CDR3 nucleotides: TGTGCCACCAGTGGTGGGCCTCCCGATGAGCAGTACTTC. It codes for CATSGGPPDEQYF.

This rearrangement joins TRBV28 to TRBJ2-3; 10 bases line up with TRBD2. Germline trimming cut 5 bases from V and 0 bases from J; bases unmatched to any gene: 8. The V gene's germline CDR1 is MDHEN and CDR2 SYDVKM. This CDR3 is 17 amino acids long. CDR3 loop: CASSKLTSGDSTDTQYF. The CDR3 DNA is TGTGCCAGCAGTAAACTAACTAGCGGGGATAGCACAGATACGCAGTATTTT.

This clonotype was counted only a few times. CDR3 residues: CAWSTGANYGYTF. CDR3 in DNA: TGTGCCTGGAGTACAGGGGCTAACTATGGCTACACCTTC. This chain connects TRBV30 to TRBJ1-2; 7 bases agree with TRBD1. V lost 2 bases, J lost 0 bases, and 0 bases stayed unmatched. In germline, CDR1 is GTSNPN, CDR2 SVGIG (reference sequence). The CDR3 extends over 13 amino acids.

This clonotype was found many times. V and J are TRBV9 and TRBJ1-3; D gene uncertain. V lost 4 bases and J lost 4, with 12 bases in between. The germline gives CDR1 SGDLS, CDR2 YYNGEE. This CDR3 spans 14 amino acids. The CDR3 DNA sequence: TGTGCCAGCAGCTCTCAGGATCTCGGAAACACCATATATTTT. Its protein product is CASSSQDLGNTIYF. The full variable domain, completed using reference TRBV9 and TRBJ1-3, is DSGVTQTPKHLITATGQRVTLRCSPRSGDLSVYWYQQSLDQGLQFLIQYYNGEERAKGNILERFSAQQFPDLHSELNLSSLELGDSALYFCASSSQDLGNTIYFGEGSWLTVV.

The gene calls are TRBV20-1 and TRBJ1-2; D gene uncertain. The ends were cut back, 4 bases at V and 8 bases at J, with 20 bases in the middle. In germline, CDR1 is DFQATT, CDR2 SNEGSKA (reference sequence). The CDR3 has 14 residues. In nucleotides, the CDR3 is TGCAGTGCTAAGGACGGGAGTGGAGTCTGGGGCTACACCTTC. As protein: CSAKDGSGVWGYTF.

The chain couples TRBV20-1 to TRBJ1-5, with a possible D match to TRBD1 (5 bases). V was cut by 2 bases and J by 2 bases, with 13 bases left in between. CDR1 and CDR2 from the germline V gene are DFQATT and SNEGSKA (reference sequence). CDR3 size: 15 residues. CDR3 sequence (DNA): TGCAGTGCTAGACGTGGGGGTATCGGCAATCAGCCCCAGCATTTT. It codes for CSARRGGIGNQPQHF.

As concerns this clonotype: Mismatch with germline at one junction end may stem from a read error. The genes are TRBV4-2 and TRBJ2-3; 8 bases are shared with TRBD2. The CDR3 is 17 amino acids. CDR1 and CDR2 (germline): LGHNA, YNFKEQ. DNA for the CDR3: TGTGCCGGCAGCCCCTCTTTAGCGGGACTCCTCACAGATACGCAGTATTTT. Translation gives CAGSPSLAGLLTDTQYF.

A remark on this clonotype: The junction and the germline gene differ at one end; a read error may be behind it. The chain uses TRBV27 and TRBJ1-2; maybe TRBD1 (5 bases). There are 14 residues in the CDR3. Germline V lookup: CDR1 MNHEY, CDR2 SMNVEV (reference sequence). CDR3 in amino acids: CASSAGRGSYGNTF. The CDR3 region has the DNA TGTGCCAGTTCGGCAGGGCGTGGGAGCTATGGCAACACCTTC.